Listed here are 7 T cell receptor beta chains from one sample, sequenced in a study of blood T cells in healthy people across ages (dated by TCRdb to about 2015). Libraries were prepared through 5' RACE. Sequencing relied on an Illumina HiSeq 2500. A second PCR of about 6 to 12 cycles was performed with a sample-barcoded 5' primer and a J-beta primer mix. The public reads were quality trimmed at Q25 with fastp and then assembled into clones with MiXCR by TCRdb, keeping productive beta chains. Identical CDR3 protein sequences are pooled into one entry, listed with their most common genes and DNA. Present in this sample are fewer than 900,000 distinct CDR3 sequences, 45% to 50% of which were seen just once. 25% to 35% of the sample goes to the ten largest clones. Sample: blood. These receptors were taken from a woman between 55 and 75 years old in good health.

The chain uses TRBV4-2 and TRBJ1-5, with D perhaps matching TRBD1 (5 bases). The germline CDR1 and CDR2 sequences are LGHNA and YNFKEQ. This CDR3 is 16 amino acids long. Trimming cost V 0 bases and J 9 bases, with 18 bases left between them. CDR3 loop: CASSQDGRAADRPQHF. The CDR3 region has the DNA TGTGCCAGCAGCCAAGATGGCAGGGCCGCGGATCGGCCCCAGCATTTT.

V gene TRBV5-1 combines with J gene TRBJ1-1; D is unclear. Between the trimmed V and J ends, which lost 0 bases and 0 bases, there was a span of 12 bases. The germline V gene encodes CDR1 SGHRS and CDR2 YFSETQ. The length of the CDR3 is 16 residues. The CDR3 nucleotides read TGCGCCAGCAGCTTGGTCGCGTCTCTGATGAACACTGAAGCTTTCTTT. Translating it yields CASSLVASLMNTEAFF.

This rearrangement joins TRBV20-1 to TRBJ2-4; no firm D call. This CDR3 has 14 residues. The ends were cut back, 3 bases at V and 2 bases at J, with 11 bases in the middle. From germline, CDR1 is DFQATT and CDR2 SNEGSKA (reference sequence). CDR3 loop: CSASGTATKNIQYF. DNA of the CDR3: TGCAGTGCTAGTGGTACAGCAACCAAAAACATTCAGTACTTC.

The chain joins TRBV27 to TRBJ1-1; D uncertain. Trimming removed 3 bases from V and 4 bases from J, with 15 bases in between. This CDR3 has 15 amino acids. Germline V gene sequence: CDR1 MNHEY, CDR2 SMNVEV (reference sequence). The CDR3 loop reads CASSLRQRETTEAFF. The CDR3 DNA is TGTGCCAGCAGTTTGAGGCAAAGAGAGACCACTGAAGCTTTCTTT.

This clonotype occurred a few times. This rearrangement joins TRBV3-1 to TRBJ2-1, with D possibly TRBD2 on 5 matching bases. CDR3 length: 15 amino acids. V lost 0 bases to trimming and J lost 7 bases, with 13 bases between them. Germline lookup yields CDR1 LGHDT and CDR2 YNNKEL (reference sequence). The CDR3 loop is CASSQDRVASNEQFF. In DNA, the CDR3 is TGTGCCAGCAGCCAAGATCGGGTAGCGAGTAATGAGCAGTTCTTC.

The chain employs TRBV28 and TRBJ2-1, with TRBD2 matching 11 bases. Germline V lookup: CDR1 MDHEN, CDR2 SYDVKM. With V trimmed by 5 bases and J by 6 bases, 6 bases remained unmatched. The CDR3 covers 15 residues. The CDR3 here is CASSVPSGRSNEQFF. The CDR3 DNA reads TGTGCCAGCAGTGTACCTAGCGGGAGGTCCAATGAGCAGTTCTTC.

This clonotype was seen just once. The rearrangement joins TRBV28 to TRBJ2-1; TRBD1 agrees at 7 bases. V lost 7 bases to trimming and J lost 0 bases; unmatched junction nucleotides: 12. CDR1 and CDR2 from the germline V gene are MDHEN and SYDVKM. The CDR3 contains 17 residues. CDR3 region: CASTRDRVQSSYNEQFF. CDR3 nucleotides: TGTGCCAGCACCCGCGACAGGGTCCAGAGCTCCTACAATGAGCAGTTCTTC.